Listed below are T cell receptor beta chains from one sample, sequenced in a study of OX40 agonist ivuxolimab in advanced cancers. Assay: immunoSEQ multiplex PCR; the TCRdb copy retains only in-frame clones and omits some. The table shows 30,000 to 40,000 clones, with 65% to 90% occurring only once. The sample in question was CD4+ or CD8+ T cells sorted from blood, obtained in a trial of the OX40 agonist ivuxolimab. Every receptor here comes from an adult with an advanced solid tumor such as melanoma, head and neck, liver or kidney cancer. Each CDR3 is given with its conserved first and last residue. Each record gives: V gene, clone size, J gene, CDR3 protein. Clone size is given for some rows only: seen once, a few or many times, or a class if the clone is expanded.

TRBV6-6	-	TRBJ2-7	CASRPPDWGEQYF
TRBV5-4	-	TRBJ1-2	CASIWGASTSYGYTF
TRBV2	-	TRBJ1-4	CASSETGIANEKLFF
TRBV13	-	TRBJ2-7	CASSGDGAYEQYF
TRBV11-2	-	TRBJ2-1	CASSLGGYNEQFF
TRBV25-1	-	TRBJ2-6	CASSDPANSGANVLTF
TRBV19	once	TRBJ1-1	CASSWGLGTEAFF
TRBV7-6	-	TRBJ1-2	CASSSLDRGYGYTF
TRBV7-6	-	TRBJ2-7	CASSLNDGNNEQYF
TRBV29-1	-	TRBJ1-3	CSVEGEGRSGSGNTIYF
TRBV7-9	few	TRBJ2-1	CASSSKTGFYEQFF
TRBV7-9	-	TRBJ2-5	CASSTDNSFGPETQYF
TRBV7-3	-	TRBJ2-2	CASSLRPNTGELFF
TRBV27	-	TRBJ2-1	CASSPFGQGFDEQFF
TRBV4-3	-	TRBJ1-1	CASSPNELLNTEAFF
TRBV5-4	-	TRBJ1-2	CASSRDGNYGYTF
TRBV4-3	-	TRBJ2-7	CASSGNRYEQYF
TRBV7-2	-	TRBJ2-2	CASSLVSESGGELFF
TRBV9	-	TRBJ1-5	CASSVEADRAQPQHF
TRBV7-9	-	TRBJ1-5	CASSQTGEPQHF
TRBV7-2	once	TRBJ2-7	CASSLVGGSYEQYF
TRBV4-2	-	TRBJ2-1	CASSQEWSSYNEQFF
TRBV27	-	TRBJ1-1	CASSGDSNTEAFF
TRBV11-1	-	TRBJ2-1	CASSLTSGGYNEQFF
TRBV5-1	-	TRBJ2-7	CASSSGLAGPEQYF
TRBV19	-	TRBJ2-3	CASSSTSPWVVGTDTQYF
TRBV15	-	TRBJ2-5	CATSPGTAETQYF
TRBV4-2	-	TRBJ1-5	CASSQELAGNQPQHF
TRBV27	-	TRBJ2-5	CASKGLAGQETQYF
TRBV7-9	-	TRBJ2-2	CASSLLGPDTGELFF
TRBV9	few	TRBJ2-7	CASSPRTSYEQYF
TRBV4-1	-	TRBJ2-3	CASSPGQGPSTQYF
TRBV9	few	TRBJ2-2	CASSRGVVSGELFF
TRBV28	-	TRBJ2-7	CASSLTRQGRDEQYF
TRBV5-5	-	TRBJ1-6	CASSLVPGTGSPLHF
TRBV7-2	-	TRBJ2-2	CASSQMFDDVLTGELFF
TRBV4-2	-	TRBJ1-5	CASSLGRAQPQHF
TRBV28	-	TRBJ2-1	CASENSGGYNEQFF
TRBV7-8	-	TRBJ1-5	CASSLETGFDQPQHF
TRBV27	-	TRBJ1-2	CASSLRGNYGYTF
TRBV6-5	-	TRBJ2-1	CASSSADMGDEQFF
TRBV5-5	-	TRBJ1-5	CASSSYPPQHF
TRBV19	-	TRBJ2-1	CASRLTSGDLFYNEQFF
TRBV10-1	-	TRBJ2-2	CASTPAGGPTGELFF
TRBV19	-	TRBJ2-5	CASSIDPGPRKTQYF
TRBV4-3	-	TRBJ2-1	CASSQDVLNNEQFF